This T cell receptor beta chain originates from a study of vaccination and CD4 T cells after COVID-19. Study overall: Convalescent participants consisted of six males and four females, two being Hispanic. A median of around 110 days (range 35 to 161) separated diagnosis from post-COVID sampling.

Concerning this clonotype: The antigen remains unidentified.

Germline assignment: CDR1 ENHRY and CDR2 SYGVKD. The junction had 6 bases not matched to a gene; V was cut back by 0 bases and J by 0 bases. The CDR3 runs 17 residues. Sequencing of the DNA from cultured CD4+ T cells was carried out with the Oncomine TCR Beta short-read assay. Genomic DNA was extracted from cultured CD4+ T cells. Each CDR3 protein gets one entry after TCRdb re-called the PCR reads with MiXCR. In the table there are about 18,000 distinct CDR3 sequences, roughly three fifths of which are singletons. Treatment meaning: roughly 10-day PBMC culture with coronavirus spike peptide pools or control peptides (ViraFEST assay).

The source is a human donor who had recovered from COVID-19. The chain is built from TRBV10-3 and TRBJ2-3, with 7 bases aligning to TRBD2. Specimen: CD4+ T cells from blood, cultured in vitro. CDR3 in DNA: TGTGCCATCAGTGAGTCGTCGTGGGAGGGGAGCACAGATACGCAGTATTTT. Translating gives CAISESSWEGSTDTQYF.